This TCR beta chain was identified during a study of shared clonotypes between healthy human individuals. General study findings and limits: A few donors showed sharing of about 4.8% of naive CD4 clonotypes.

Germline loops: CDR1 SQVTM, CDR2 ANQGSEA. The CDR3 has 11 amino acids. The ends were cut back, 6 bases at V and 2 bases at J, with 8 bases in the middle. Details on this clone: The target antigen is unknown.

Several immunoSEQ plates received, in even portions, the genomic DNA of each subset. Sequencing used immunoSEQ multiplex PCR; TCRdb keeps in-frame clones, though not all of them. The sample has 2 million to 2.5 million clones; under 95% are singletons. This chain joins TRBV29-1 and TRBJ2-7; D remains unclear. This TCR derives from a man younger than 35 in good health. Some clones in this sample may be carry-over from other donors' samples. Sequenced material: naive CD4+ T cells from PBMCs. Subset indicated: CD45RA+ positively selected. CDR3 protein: CSVGRTYEQYF. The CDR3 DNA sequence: TGCAGCGTCGGCAGGACCTACGAGCAGTACTTC.